A single sample is the source of the 18 T cell receptor beta chains below, sequenced in a study of T cell changes during pregnancy in multiple sclerosis. Assay used: immunoSEQ multiplex PCR; TCRdb lists only in-frame clones, some missing. The sample consists of 65,000 to 95,000 clones, 85% to 95% of them appearing once. This specimen was peripheral blood, taken after pregnancy. The receptors were sampled from a female donor in good health, enrolled as a control in a pregnancy study.

The chain carries TRBV2 and TRBJ1-5; the match to TRBD1 covers 8 bases. V was clipped by 6 bases and J by 7 bases; unmatched bases: 8. The germline CDR1 and CDR2 sequences are SNHLY and FYNNEI. This CDR3 has 14 residues. The CDR3 region has the DNA TGTGCCAGCAGGCCGACAGGGGACCGCCAGCCCCAGCATTTT. Its protein is CASRPTGDRQPQHF.

V is TRBV9 and J is TRBJ2-4; TRBD1 might be the D (5 bases). Germline V gene sequence: CDR1 SGDLS, CDR2 YYNGEE. Deletions cut 4 bases from V and 7 bases from J, with 15 bases between. The CDR3 totals 14 residues. The CDR3: CASSPLGPGNIQYF. CDR3 nucleotides: TGTGCCAGCAGCCCCCTTGGGCCAGGGAACATTCAGTACTTC.

V is TRBV9 and J is TRBJ2-3; D gene ambiguous. The germline V and J ends were trimmed by 4 bases and 1 base, with 13 bases remaining between them. The CDR3 is made up of 15 amino acids. Per the germline V gene, CDR1 is SGDLS and CDR2 is YYNGEE. CDR3 coding DNA: TGTGCCAGCAGCCCCCCATCGGCGGGCACAGATACGCAGTATTTT. Protein: CASSPPSAGTDTQYF.

This chain uses TRBV27 with TRBJ2-7; a possible D gene is TRBD2 (5 bases). This CDR3 is 12 amino acids long. Trimming removed 3 bases at V and 4 bases at J, with 7 bases between. Looked up from germline, CDR1 is MNHEY and CDR2 is SMNVEV (reference sequence). The CDR3 protein is CASSFSGYEQYF. The CDR3 DNA reads TGTGCCAGCAGTTTCTCGGGGTACGAGCAGTACTTC.

The J gene is TRBJ2-7, the V gene TRBV5-1; 11 positions match TRBD2. The CDR3 contains 14 residues. The germline V gene encodes CDR1 SGHRS and CDR2 YFSETQ. Germline trimming cut 4 bases from V and 6 bases from J; bases unmatched to any gene: 6. CDR3 in amino acids: CASSIAGGSLEQYF. The CDR3 DNA sequence: TGCGCCAGCAGCATAGCGGGGGGGTCCCTCGAGCAGTACTTC. Drawing the rest from reference TRBV5-1 and TRBJ2-7, the complete variable domain is KAGVTQTPRYLIKTRGQQVTLSCSPISGHRSVSWYQQTPGQGLQFLFEYFSETQRNKGNFPGRFSGRQFSNSRSEMNVSTLELGDSALYLCASSIAGGSLEQYFGPGTRLTVT.

The V gene is TRBV6-6, the J gene TRBJ2-7; TRBD1 matches 8 bases. CDR3 length equals 15 residues. The V gene end was trimmed by 6 bases and the J gene end by 3 bases; junction bases not matched to a gene: 10. Germline assignment: CDR1 MNHNY and CDR2 SVGAGI (reference sequence). The CDR3 sequence: CASRPGTGNDYEQYF. The CDR3 DNA reads TGTGCCAGCAGGCCCGGGACAGGAAACGACTACGAGCAGTACTTC.

The chain employs TRBV7-2 and TRBJ2-2; the D is unclear. CDR1 SGHTA and CDR2 FQGNSA come from the germline V gene. V dropped 1 base and J dropped 2 bases, with 8 bases sitting between them. The CDR3 has 15 residues. The CDR3 here is CASSLGLTNTGELFF. The CDR3 DNA follows: TGTGCCAGCAGCTTAGGCCTGACTAACACCGGGGAGCTGTTTTTT.

The chain has TRBV5-5 and TRBJ2-5, with a tentative D call TRBD2 (6 bases). The CDR3 consists of 14 residues. V was shortened by 0 bases and J by 3 bases, with 9 bases between the two germline ends. Looked up from germline, CDR1 is SGHKS and CDR2 is YYEKEE (reference sequence). The CDR3 nucleotides are TGTGCCAGCAGCTTGGTTGCGGGAAAAGAGACCCAGTACTTC. It is translated as CASSLVAGKETQYF.

This chain links TRBV29-1 with TRBJ2-5; D remains ambiguous. CDR3 length: 13 residues. The V gene lost 4 bases and the J gene lost 5 bases, with 14 bases spanning the gap. CDR1 is SQVTM and CDR2 is ANQGSEA in the germline V gene. The CDR3 nucleotides are TGCAGCGTTGGAGTTGTGACCGGGGAGACCCAGTACTTC. Encoded protein: CSVGVVTGETQYF.

The chain uses TRBV28 and TRBJ1-4, with TRBD1 matching 7 bases. J lost 7 bases, V lost 5 bases, and 7 bases had no gene match. The CDR3 extends over 14 amino acids. Germline V gene data show CDR1 as MDHEN and CDR2 as SYDVKM. The CDR3 protein is CASSLTGASEKLFF. DNA of the CDR3: TGTGCCAGCAGTCTTACAGGGGCTAGTGAAAAACTGTTTTTT.

This chain joins TRBV2 and TRBJ1-5; unclear D gene. The CDR3 consists of 12 residues. Trimming removed 6 bases at V and 4 bases at J, with 7 bases between. Germline V gene data show CDR1 as SNHLY and CDR2 as FYNNEI. The chain's CDR3 is CASRRGNQPQHF. The CDR3 bases are TGTGCCAGCAGAAGAGGGAATCAGCCCCAGCATTTT.

The rearrangement joins TRBV9 to TRBJ2-3; perhaps TRBD2 as D (7 bases). Germline CDR1 is SGDLS and CDR2 is YYNGEE. V gave up 2 bases and J gave up 4 bases, with 14 bases separating them. The CDR3 is 15 residues long. The CDR3 DNA follows: TGTGCCAGCAGCGTGGGGGGGACATACTCAGATACGCAGTATTTT. This translates into CASSVGGTYSDTQYF.

The chain uses TRBV28 and TRBJ1-1; D is ambiguous. The V gene lost 10 bases and the J gene lost 3 bases, with 12 bases spanning the gap. Looked up from germline, CDR1 is MDHEN and CDR2 is SYDVKM. The CDR3 totals 12 residues. CDR3 DNA sequence: TGTGCCACAATCAGCGGGGACACTGAAGCTTTCTTT. It codes for CATISGDTEAFF.

The chain couples TRBV7-8 to TRBJ2-1; D is undetermined. From germline, CDR1 is SGHVS and CDR2 FQNEAQ. V was pared by 5 bases and J by 10 bases, with 18 bases between. This CDR3 contains 14 residues. The CDR3 sequence: CASSRGPTYVEQFF. CDR3 nucleotide sequence: TGTGCCAGCAGCCGCGGCCCCACATATGTCGAGCAGTTCTTC.

The chain recombines TRBV7-3 with TRBJ2-1; possible D gene TRBD2, 5 bases. Trimming cost V 5 bases and J 8 bases, with 10 bases left between them. This CDR3 comprises 12 residues. CDR1 and CDR2 from the germline V gene are SGHTA and FQGTGA. The CDR3: CASSPSRDEQFF. DNA of the CDR3: TGTGCCAGCAGCCCCTCGCGGGATGAGCAGTTCTTC.

The chain joins TRBV7-2 to TRBJ2-1, with TRBD2 identical over 11 bases. The CDR3 runs to 15 residues. Germline CDR1 reads SGHTA; CDR2 reads FQGNSA. V shed 5 bases, J shed 3 bases, and the junction held 3 bases outside the gene matches. CDR3 DNA sequence: TGTGCCAGCAGCGGGCTAGCGGGAGGCTACAATGAGCAGTTCTTC. Its protein is CASSGLAGGYNEQFF.

The gene calls are TRBV6-1 and TRBJ1-5; the D is unclear. Germline CDR1 reads MNHNS; CDR2 reads SASEGT. V lost 7 bases, J lost 4 bases, and 8 bases lay in between. The CDR3 spans 12 residues. DNA of the CDR3: TGTGCCAGCACCCCCGGGAATCAGCCCCAGCATTTT. Translation: CASTPGNQPQHF.

This clone appeared a single time. The chain joins TRBV6-5 to TRBJ2-2, with a weak D call TRBD2 (5 bases). Germline V gene data show CDR1 as MNHEY and CDR2 as SVGAGI. V lost 6 bases, J lost 2 bases, and 10 bases lay in between. The CDR3 totals 14 residues. The CDR3 loop reads CASRDDYNTGELFF. CDR3 in DNA: TGTGCCAGCAGGGATGACTACAACACCGGGGAGCTGTTTTTT.